This entry lists 13 T cell receptor beta chains sequenced from one sample in a study of shared clonotypes between healthy human individuals. The assay was immunoSEQ multiplex PCR, and TCRdb's table has in-frame clones only and misses some. Of about 490,000 clones in the sample, over 60% are singletons; the top ten hold 10% to 15%. The sequenced material came from PBMCs. Every receptor here comes from a woman between 35 and 50 years old in good health. Some clones in this sample may be carry-over from other donors' samples.

The V call is TRBV27, the J call TRBJ1-5; D might be TRBD1 (5 bases). The germline CDR1 and CDR2 sequences are MNHEY and SMNVEV (reference sequence). Trimming removed 2 bases at V and 1 base at J, with 15 bases between. The CDR3 has 17 residues. CDR3 bases: TGTGCCAGCAGTTTAGGTTGGGGCAGGGACAGCAATCAGCCCCAGCATTTT. Protein product: CASSLGWGRDSNQPQHF.

The rearrangement links TRBV14 to TRBJ2-2; 8 bases are shared with TRBD2. CDR3 length: 16 residues. Germline values: CDR1 SGHDN, CDR2 FVKESK. The trim removed 6 bases at V and 4 bases at J, leaving 10 bases unmatched. The CDR3 loop reads CASSPELAGTTGELFF. The DNA for the CDR3 is TGTGCCAGCAGTCCCGAATTAGCGGGAACCACCGGGGAGCTGTTTTTT.

This clone has a count of ten or more. This chain joins TRBV5-1 and TRBJ1-5; D is unresolved. Germline values: CDR1 SGHRS, CDR2 YFSETQ. CDR3 size: 13 residues. V lost 5 bases, J lost 0 bases, and 6 bases lay in between. The CDR3 sequence: CASSENSNQPQHF. The DNA of the CDR3 is TGCGCCAGCAGTGAGAATAGCAATCAGCCCCAGCATTTT.

V gene TRBV7-8 combines with J gene TRBJ2-7, with 10 bases identical to TRBD1. Germline V lookup: CDR1 SGHVS, CDR2 FQNEAQ. There are 15 residues in the CDR3. V lost 7 bases, J lost 2 bases, and 8 bases stayed unmatched. The CDR3 DNA is TGTGCCAGCACCCTAGGGGGGACAGGGGCCTACGAGCAGTACTTC. Translating gives CASTLGGTGAYEQYF.

V is TRBV5-5 and J is TRBJ2-7; D is perhaps TRBD2 (5 bases). Trimming shortened V by 4 bases and J by 7 bases, and 15 bases separated the two germline ends. The V gene's germline CDR1 is SGHKS and CDR2 YYEKEE (reference sequence). The CDR3 is 13 residues long. The CDR3 loop reads CASSLGPRGEQYF. CDR3 nucleotide sequence: TGTGCCAGCAGCCTCGGTCCCCGCGGGGAGCAGTACTTC. Together with reference TRBV5-5 and TRBJ2-7, the CDR3 gives the full variable domain: DAGVTQSPTHLIKTRGQQVTLRCSPISGHKSVSWYQQVLGQGPQFIFQYYEKEERGRGNFPDRFSARQFPNYSSELNVNALLLGDSALYLCASSLGPRGEQYFGPGTRLTVT.

This clone was seen only a few times. The CDR3 spells CASSPTGTEGYTF. The DNA for the CDR3 is TGTGCCAGCAGCCCCACCGGGACTGAGGGCTACACCTTC. The chain joins TRBV7-3 to TRBJ1-2, with D possibly TRBD1 on 5 matching bases. Trimming took off 5 bases at V and 8 bases at J, with 15 bases between the two ends. CDR3 length: 13 amino acids. Germline CDR1 SGHTA, CDR2 FQGTGA.

The chain combines TRBV28 with TRBJ1-5; 7 positions agree with TRBD1. This CDR3 has 15 residues. Germline V lookup: CDR1 MDHEN, CDR2 SYDVKM. V was pared by 7 bases and J by 7 bases, with 13 bases of the junction left unmatched. The CDR3 DNA is TGTGCCAGCACCCTCCAACAGGGGATAAAACAGCCCCAGCATTTT. Translating it yields CASTLQQGIKQPQHF.

The chain employs TRBV11-2 and TRBJ2-7; D might be TRBD2 (6 bases). V was cut by 6 bases and J by 0 bases, with 21 bases left in between. The CDR3 contains 17 residues. Germline V lookup: CDR1 SGHAT, CDR2 FQNNGV. This chain's CDR3 is CASSPEVVADPSYEQYF. Written as DNA, the CDR3 is TGTGCCAGCAGTCCAGAGGTAGTAGCGGATCCCTCCTACGAGCAGTACTTC.

This chain uses TRBV18 with TRBJ1-4; a possible D gene is TRBD1 (6 bases). V lost 3 bases, J lost 8 bases, and 13 bases lay in between. CDR3 length equals 14 residues. CDR1 and CDR2 (germline): KGHSH, LQKENI. CDR3 sequence reads: CASSPTGSHEKLFF. CDR3 nucleotide sequence: TGTGCCAGCTCACCCACAGGGTCTCACGAAAAACTGTTTTTT.

The chain combines TRBV15 with TRBJ1-4; D gene unclear. V was clipped by 5 bases and J by 0 bases, with 10 bases between them. The germline V gene has CDR1 LNHNV and CDR2 YYDKDF (reference sequence). The CDR3 is made up of 15 amino acids. The CDR3 nucleotides are TGTGCCACCAGCGATAGAGAAGCAACTAATGAAAAACTGTTTTTT. Translation: CATSDREATNEKLFF.

CDR3 loop: CASSSQGLPRAYEQYF. As DNA, the CDR3 is TGTGCCAGCAGTTCCCAGGGGCTACCCCGTGCCTACGAGCAGTACTTC. The chain couples TRBV27 to TRBJ2-7, with D tentatively TRBD1 (6 bases). V was shortened by 4 bases and J by 2 bases, with 18 bases between the two germline ends. The CDR3 has 16 residues. Germline lookup yields CDR1 MNHEY and CDR2 SMNVEV (reference sequence).

The V gene is TRBV20-1, the J gene TRBJ2-5, with 9 bases that match TRBD1. Germline CDR1 and CDR2: DFQATT and SNEGSKA (reference sequence). This CDR3 comprises 11 residues. CDR3: CSTGGRETQYF. In DNA form, the CDR3 reads TGCAGCACAGGGGGCAGGGAGACCCAGTACTTC.

On this clone itself: The germline gene is not matched at one end of the junction; a read error may be the cause. The chain uses TRBV19 and TRBJ1-1; TRBD1 is a possible D gene (6 bases). Germline V CDR1 and CDR2: LNHDA, SQIVND (reference sequence). This CDR3 spans 15 amino acids. Here the CDR3 DNA reads TGTGCCAGTAGTAAGGGTGGTGGGGGCTACACTGAAGCTTCCTTT. It specifies CASSKGGGGYTEASF.